The rows below give T cell receptor beta chains drawn from one sample of a study of shared clonotypes between healthy human individuals. Libraries were prepared by immunoSEQ multiplex PCR; TCRdb keeps only in-frame clonotypes and omits some of them. Of approximately 500,000 clones in the sample, about 95% were seen once. The sequenced sample consisted of naive CD4+ T cells sorted from blood. The receptors originated from a woman aged 30 to 39 in good health. Both conserved end residues are part of each CDR3. D genes are given only for firm matches. Clone size is not always given. Where it is, it says once, few, many or a class for expanded clones.

V	size	J	D	CDR3	DNA
TRBV18	once	TRBJ2-7	-	CASSPSLAAVYEQYF	TGTGCCAGCTCACCGTCACTAGCAGCGGTCTACGAGCAGTACTTC
TRBV7-2	-	TRBJ2-7	-	CASSQTGSNYEQYF	TGTGCCAGCAGCCAGACAGGTTCTAACTACGAGCAGTACTTC
TRBV28	-	TRBJ2-3	TRBD2	CASSRAGVRTDTQYF	TGTGCCAGCAGTCGAGCGGGAGTACGCACAGATACGCAGTATTTT
TRBV10-1	-	TRBJ2-7	TRBD2	CASSEGGTRSYEQYF	TGCGCCAGCAGTGAGGGCGGGACTAGGTCCTACGAGCAGTACTTC
TRBV5-4	-	TRBJ2-5	TRBD1	CASSVQGAQETQYF	TGTGCCAGCAGCGTACAGGGGGCCCAAGAGACCCAGTACTTC
TRBV14	-	TRBJ2-7	-	CASSQVAQTYEQYF	TGTGCCAGCAGCCAAGTAGCACAGACCTACGAGCAGTACTTC
TRBV29-1	-	TRBJ1-3	-	CSVEAPGNTIYF	TGCAGCGTTGAAGCCCCTGGGAACACCATATATTTT
TRBV7-9	-	TRBJ2-7	-	CASSLALTGTDEQYF	TGTGCCAGCAGCTTAGCGCTAACTGGGACTGACGAGCAGTACTTC
TRBV5-1	-	TRBJ1-2	-	CASKDNYGYTF	TGCGCCAGCAAGGATAACTATGGCTACACCTTC
TRBV7-2	-	TRBJ2-2	TRBD1	CASSLQGTGINTGELFF	TGTGCCAGCAGCTTGCAAGGGACAGGGATCAACACCGGGGAGCTGTTTTTT
TRBV7-2	-	TRBJ2-1	TRBD2	CASSLVTSEYNEQFF	TGTGCCAGCAGCTTAGTTACTAGCGAATACAATGAGCAGTTCTTC
TRBV5-6	-	TRBJ2-3	TRBD2	CASRLGPRGSGTDTQYF	TGTGCCAGCAGGTTAGGACCCCGCGGGAGTGGCACAGATACGCAGTATTTT
TRBV1	-	TRBJ2-7	-	CTSSRLGTYRNEQYF	TGCACCAGCAGCCGCCTCGGGACTTATCGCAACGAGCAGTACTTC
TRBV5-6	-	TRBJ2-2	TRBD2	CASSLWREGWTGELFF	TGTGCCAGCAGCTTGTGGCGGGAGGGTTGGACCGGGGAGCTGTTTTTT
TRBV7-3	-	TRBJ2-1	-	CASSPTTGTNEQFF	TGTGCCAGCAGCCCAACCACAGGGACCAATGAGCAGTTCTTC